The T cell receptor (beta chain) described here comes from a study of neurological immune-mediated disorders. Findings and caveats of the study: HTLV-1-associated myelopathy displayed the greatest TCR clonal expansion, and multiple sclerosis exhibited the smallest, lower than that of healthy controls.

CDR1 LNHNV and CDR2 YYDKDF come from the germline V gene (reference sequence). The V segment lost 6 bases and the J segment 7 bases; nucleotides outside the gene matches: 9. There are 15 residues in the CDR3. PBMCs stored at -80 C, 2 million in total, were the source of the unsorted libraries. This clonotype was seen at least ten times. Its antigen is not known. 5'RACE generated cDNA with 10-nucleotide random UMIs. TCRdb fed the 5' RACE reads into MiXCR, producing one record per CDR3 protein. This table has around 13,000 distinct CDR3 sequences, more than 9% appearing once. The sequence came from a woman in her forties in good health. Material: PBMCs. V is TRBV15 and J is TRBJ1-6, with 7 bases aligning to TRBD1. CDR3 sequence reads: CATRVDRLGNSPLHF. CDR3 nucleotides: TGTGCCACCAGAGTGGACAGGTTGGGGAATTCACCCCTCCACTTT.